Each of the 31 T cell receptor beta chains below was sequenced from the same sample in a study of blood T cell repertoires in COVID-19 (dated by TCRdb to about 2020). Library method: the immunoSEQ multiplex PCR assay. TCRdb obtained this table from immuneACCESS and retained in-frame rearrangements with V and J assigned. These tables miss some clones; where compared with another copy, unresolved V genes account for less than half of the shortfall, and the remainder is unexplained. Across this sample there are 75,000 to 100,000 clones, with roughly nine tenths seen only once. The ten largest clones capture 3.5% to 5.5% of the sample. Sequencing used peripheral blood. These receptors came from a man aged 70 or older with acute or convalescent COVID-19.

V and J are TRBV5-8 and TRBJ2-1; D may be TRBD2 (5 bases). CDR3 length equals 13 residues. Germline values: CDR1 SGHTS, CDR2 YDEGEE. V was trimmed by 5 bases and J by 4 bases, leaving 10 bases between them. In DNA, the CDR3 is TGTGCCAGCAGATCCGGACTGTACAATGAGCAGTTCTTC. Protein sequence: CASRSGLYNEQFF. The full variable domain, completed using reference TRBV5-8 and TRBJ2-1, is EAGVTQSPTHLIKTRGQQATLRCSPISGHTSVYWYQQALGLGLQFLLWYDEGEERNRGNFPPRFSGRQFPNYSSELNVNALELEDSALYLCASRSGLYNEQFFGPGTRLTVL.

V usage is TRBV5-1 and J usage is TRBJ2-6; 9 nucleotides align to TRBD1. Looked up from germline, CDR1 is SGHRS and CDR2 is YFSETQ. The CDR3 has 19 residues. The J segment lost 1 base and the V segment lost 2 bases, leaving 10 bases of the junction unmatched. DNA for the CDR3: TGCGCCAGCAGCTTACTACCTCCGGGACAGGGTTCTGGGGCCAACGTCCTGACTTTC. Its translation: CASSLLPPGQGSGANVLTF.

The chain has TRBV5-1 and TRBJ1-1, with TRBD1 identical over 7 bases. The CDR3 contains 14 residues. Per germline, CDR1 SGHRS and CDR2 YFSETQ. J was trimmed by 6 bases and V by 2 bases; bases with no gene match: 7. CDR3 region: CASSFTGDFPEAFF. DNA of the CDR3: TGCGCCAGCAGCTTTACAGGGGATTTCCCTGAAGCTTTCTTT. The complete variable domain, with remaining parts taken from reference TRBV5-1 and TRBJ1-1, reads KAGVTQTPRYLIKTRGQQVTLSCSPISGHRSVSWYQQTPGQGLQFLFEYFSETQRNKGNFPGRFSGRQFSNSRSEMNVSTLELGDSALYLCASSFTGDFPEAFFGQGTRLTVV.

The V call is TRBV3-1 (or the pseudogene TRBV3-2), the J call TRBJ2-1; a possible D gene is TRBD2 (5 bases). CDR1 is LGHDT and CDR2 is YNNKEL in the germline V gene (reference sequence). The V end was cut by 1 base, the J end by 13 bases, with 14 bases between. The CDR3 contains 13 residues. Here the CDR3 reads CASSQGTLLNQFF. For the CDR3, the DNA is TGTGCCAGCAGCCAAGGGACTCTCCTTAATCAGTTCTTC.

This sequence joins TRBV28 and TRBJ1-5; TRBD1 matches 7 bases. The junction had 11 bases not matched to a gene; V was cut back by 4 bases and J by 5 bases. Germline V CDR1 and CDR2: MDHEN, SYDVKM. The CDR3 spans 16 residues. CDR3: CASSSYRQGWDQPQHF. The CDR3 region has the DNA TGTGCCAGCAGTTCATACCGACAGGGTTGGGATCAGCCCCAGCATTTT.

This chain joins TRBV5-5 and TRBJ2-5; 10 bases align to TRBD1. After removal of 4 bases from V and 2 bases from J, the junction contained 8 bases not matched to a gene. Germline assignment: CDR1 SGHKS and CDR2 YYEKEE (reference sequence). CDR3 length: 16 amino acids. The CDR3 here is CASSKWTGGAQETQYF. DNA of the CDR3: TGTGCCAGCAGCAAGTGGACAGGGGGGGCACAAGAGACCCAGTACTTC.

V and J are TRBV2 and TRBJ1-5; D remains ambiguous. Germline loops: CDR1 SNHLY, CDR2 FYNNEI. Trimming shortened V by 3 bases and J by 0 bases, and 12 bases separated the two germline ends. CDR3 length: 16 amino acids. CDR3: CASSDRGMNSNQPQHF. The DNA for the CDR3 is TGTGCCAGCAGTGACAGAGGGATGAATAGCAATCAGCCCCAGCATTTT.

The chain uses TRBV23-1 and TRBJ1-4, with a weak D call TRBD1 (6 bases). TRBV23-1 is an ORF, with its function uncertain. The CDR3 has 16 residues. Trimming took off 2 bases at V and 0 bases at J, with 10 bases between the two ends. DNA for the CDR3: TGCGCCAGCAGTCAACCTGGACAGACAACTAATGAAAAACTGTTTTTT. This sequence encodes CASSQPGQTTNEKLFF.

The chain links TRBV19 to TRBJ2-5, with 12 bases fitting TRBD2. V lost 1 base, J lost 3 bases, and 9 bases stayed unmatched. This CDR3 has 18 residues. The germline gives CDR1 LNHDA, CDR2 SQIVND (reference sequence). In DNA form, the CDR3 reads TGTGCCAGTAGTATAGTGCTAGCGGGGGGGCCTGGAGAAGAGACCCAGTACTTC. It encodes CASSIVLAGGPGEETQYF.

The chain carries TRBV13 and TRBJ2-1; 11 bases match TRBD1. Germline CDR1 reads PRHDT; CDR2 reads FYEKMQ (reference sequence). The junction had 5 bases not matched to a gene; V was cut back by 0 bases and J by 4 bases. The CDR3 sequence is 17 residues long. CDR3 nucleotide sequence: TGTGCCAGCAGCTTAGGGGGACAGGGGGAAGCGTACAATGAGCAGTTCTTC. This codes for CASSLGGQGEAYNEQFF. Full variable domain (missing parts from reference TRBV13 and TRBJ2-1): AAGVIQSPRHLIKEKRETATLKCYPIPRHDTVYWYQQGPGQDPQFLISFYEKMQSDKGSIPDRFSAQQFSDYHSELNMSSLELGDSALYFCASSLGGQGEAYNEQFFGPGTRLTVL.

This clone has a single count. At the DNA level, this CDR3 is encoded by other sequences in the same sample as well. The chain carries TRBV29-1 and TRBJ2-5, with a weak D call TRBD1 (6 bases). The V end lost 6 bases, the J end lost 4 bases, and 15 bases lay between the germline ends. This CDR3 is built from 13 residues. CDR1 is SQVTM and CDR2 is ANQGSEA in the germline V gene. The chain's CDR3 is CSVPRGGLETQYF. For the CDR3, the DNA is TGCAGCGTGCCGAGAGGGGGTTTAGAGACCCAGTACTTC.

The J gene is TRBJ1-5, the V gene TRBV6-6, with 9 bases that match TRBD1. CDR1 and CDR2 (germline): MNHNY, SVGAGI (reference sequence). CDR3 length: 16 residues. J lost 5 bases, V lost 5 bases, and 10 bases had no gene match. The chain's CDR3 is CASSANRGRIDQPQHF. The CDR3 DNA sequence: TGTGCCAGCAGTGCGAACAGGGGGCGTATCGATCAGCCCCAGCATTTT.

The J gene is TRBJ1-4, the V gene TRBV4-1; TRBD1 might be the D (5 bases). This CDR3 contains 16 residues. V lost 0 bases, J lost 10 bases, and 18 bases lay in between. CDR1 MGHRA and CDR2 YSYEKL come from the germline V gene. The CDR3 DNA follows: TGCGCCAGCAGCCAAGATCGCGGAGGGGAGGTTGGAAAACTGTTTTTT. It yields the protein CASSQDRGGEVGKLFF.

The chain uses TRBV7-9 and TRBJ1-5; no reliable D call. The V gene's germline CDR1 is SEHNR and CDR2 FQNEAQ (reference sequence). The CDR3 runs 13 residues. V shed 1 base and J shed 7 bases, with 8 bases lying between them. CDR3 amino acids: CASSLDGWQPQHF. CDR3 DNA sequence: TGTGCCAGCAGCTTAGACGGTTGGCAGCCCCAGCATTTT.

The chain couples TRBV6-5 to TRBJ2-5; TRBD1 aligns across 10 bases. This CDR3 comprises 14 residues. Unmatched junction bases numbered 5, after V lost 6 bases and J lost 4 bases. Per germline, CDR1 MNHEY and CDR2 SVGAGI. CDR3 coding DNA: TGTGCCAGCAGCCTGGACAGGGGGAGAGAGACCCAGTACTTC. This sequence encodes CASSLDRGRETQYF.

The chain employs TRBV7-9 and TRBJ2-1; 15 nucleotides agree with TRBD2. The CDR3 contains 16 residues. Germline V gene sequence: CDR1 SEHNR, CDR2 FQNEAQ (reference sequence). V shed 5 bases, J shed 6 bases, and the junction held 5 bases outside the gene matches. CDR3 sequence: CASSPGLAGGRNEQFF. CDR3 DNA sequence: TGTGCCAGCAGCCCTGGACTAGCGGGGGGGCGCAATGAGCAGTTCTTC.

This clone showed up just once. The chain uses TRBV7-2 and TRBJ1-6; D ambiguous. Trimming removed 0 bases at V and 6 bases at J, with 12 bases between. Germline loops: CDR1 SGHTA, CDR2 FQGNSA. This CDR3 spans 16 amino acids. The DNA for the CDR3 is TGTGCCAGCAGCTTAGCGCCGCCAGCGACTAATTCACCCCTCCACTTT. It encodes CASSLAPPATNSPLHF.

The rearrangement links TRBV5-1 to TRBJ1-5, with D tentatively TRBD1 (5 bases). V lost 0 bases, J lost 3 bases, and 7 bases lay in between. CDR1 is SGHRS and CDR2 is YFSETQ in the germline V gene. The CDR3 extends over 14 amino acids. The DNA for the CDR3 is TGCGCCAGCAGCTTGGGGGGCTTCAATCAGCCCCAGCATTTT. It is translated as CASSLGGFNQPQHF.

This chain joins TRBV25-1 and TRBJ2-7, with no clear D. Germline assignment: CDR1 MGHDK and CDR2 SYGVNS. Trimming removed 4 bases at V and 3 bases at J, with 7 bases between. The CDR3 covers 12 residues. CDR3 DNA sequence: TGTGCCAGCAGTGGTGGCCACTACGAGCAGTACTTC. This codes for CASSGGHYEQYF.

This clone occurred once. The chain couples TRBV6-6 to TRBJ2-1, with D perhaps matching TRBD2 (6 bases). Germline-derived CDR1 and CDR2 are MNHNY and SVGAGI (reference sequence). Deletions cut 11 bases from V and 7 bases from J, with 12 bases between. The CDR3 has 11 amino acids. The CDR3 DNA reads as TGTGCCTCAAGGAGGGAGAATGAGCAGTTCTTC. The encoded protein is CASRRENEQFF.

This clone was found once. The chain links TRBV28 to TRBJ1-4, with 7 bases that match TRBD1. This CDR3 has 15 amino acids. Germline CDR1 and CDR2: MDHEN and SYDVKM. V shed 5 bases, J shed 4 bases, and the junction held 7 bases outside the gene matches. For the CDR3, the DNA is TGTGCCAGCAGTCCCCCGGGACAGATTAATGAAAAACTGTTTTTT. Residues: CASSPPGQINEKLFF.

The CDR3 nucleotides are TGTGCCAGCAGCCAAGAGAACGACGCAGGTGAAAAACTGTTTTTT. Translation: CASSQENDAGEKLFF. This chain links TRBV3-1 (or the pseudogene TRBV3-2) with TRBJ1-4; D is uncertain. Trimming shortened V by 0 bases and J by 7 bases, and 12 bases separated the two germline ends. The CDR3 totals 15 residues. Germline CDR1 is LGHDT and CDR2 is YNNKEL (reference sequence).

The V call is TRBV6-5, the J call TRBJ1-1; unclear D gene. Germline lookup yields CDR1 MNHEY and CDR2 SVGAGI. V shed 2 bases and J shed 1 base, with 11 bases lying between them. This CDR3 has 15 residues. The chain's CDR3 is CASSYVGVGNTEAFF. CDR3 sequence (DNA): TGTGCCAGCAGTTACGTCGGGGTGGGGAACACTGAAGCTTTCTTT.

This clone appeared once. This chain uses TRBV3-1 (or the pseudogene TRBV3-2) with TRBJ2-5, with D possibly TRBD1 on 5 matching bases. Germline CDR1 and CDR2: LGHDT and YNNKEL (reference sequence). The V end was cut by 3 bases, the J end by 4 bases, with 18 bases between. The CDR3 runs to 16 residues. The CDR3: CASSHSLTRTGETQYF. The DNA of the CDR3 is TGTGCCAGCAGCCATTCCTTGACTCGAACAGGAGAGACCCAGTACTTC.

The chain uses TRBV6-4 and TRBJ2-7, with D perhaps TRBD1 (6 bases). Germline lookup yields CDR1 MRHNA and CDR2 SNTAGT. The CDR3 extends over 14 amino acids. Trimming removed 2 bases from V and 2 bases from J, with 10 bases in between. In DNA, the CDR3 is TGTGCCAGCAGTGACCACGGGACACCCTACGAGCAGTACTTC. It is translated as CASSDHGTPYEQYF.

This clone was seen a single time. The CDR3 coding sequence is TGCGCCAGCAGCCCAGCCGACAGACAGGGTTCGAACACTGAAGCTTTCTTT. Translated: CASSPADRQGSNTEAFF. V and J are TRBV5-1 and TRBJ1-1; 7 bases map to TRBD1. This CDR3 is built from 17 residues. V lost 4 bases and J lost 1; bases outside the gene matches: 13. CDR1 is SGHRS, CDR2 YFSETQ, per germline.

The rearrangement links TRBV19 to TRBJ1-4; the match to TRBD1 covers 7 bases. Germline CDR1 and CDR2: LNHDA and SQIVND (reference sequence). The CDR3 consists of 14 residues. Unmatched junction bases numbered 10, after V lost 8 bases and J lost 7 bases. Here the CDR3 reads CASGTQGLGEKLFF. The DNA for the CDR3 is TGTGCCAGTGGGACACAGGGGCTGGGTGAAAAACTGTTTTTT.

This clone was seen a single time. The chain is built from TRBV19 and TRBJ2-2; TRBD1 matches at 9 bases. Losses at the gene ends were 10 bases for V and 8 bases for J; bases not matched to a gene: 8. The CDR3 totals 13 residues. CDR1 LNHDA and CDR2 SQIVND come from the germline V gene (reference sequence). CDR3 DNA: TGTGCCACGGACAGGGGCTCAGCTGGGGAGCTGTTTTTT. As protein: CATDRGSAGELFF.

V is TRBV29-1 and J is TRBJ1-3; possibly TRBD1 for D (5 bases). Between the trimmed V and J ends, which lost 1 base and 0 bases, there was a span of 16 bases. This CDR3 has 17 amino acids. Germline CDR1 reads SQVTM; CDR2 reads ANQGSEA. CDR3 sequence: CSVEGGAAGSSGNTIYF. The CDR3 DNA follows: TGCAGCGTTGAAGGAGGGGCGGCGGGGAGCTCTGGAAACACCATATATTTT.

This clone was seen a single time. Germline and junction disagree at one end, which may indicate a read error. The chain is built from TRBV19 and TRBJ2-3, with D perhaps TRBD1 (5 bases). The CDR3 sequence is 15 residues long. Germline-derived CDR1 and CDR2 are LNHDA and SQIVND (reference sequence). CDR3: CASSPPRSSTGTQYF. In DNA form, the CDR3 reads TGTGCCAGTAGCCCGCCCCGGTCGAGCACAGGTACGCAGTATTTT.

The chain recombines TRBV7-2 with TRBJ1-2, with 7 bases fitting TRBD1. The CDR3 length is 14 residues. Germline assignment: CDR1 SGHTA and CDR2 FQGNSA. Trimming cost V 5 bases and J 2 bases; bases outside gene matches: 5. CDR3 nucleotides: TGTGCCAGCAGCCTTACGACAGGGAACTATGGCTACACCTTC. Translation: CASSLTTGNYGYTF.